This TCR beta chain was documented in a study of patients and donors after allogeneic stem cell transplantation (TCRdb year 2020). The CDR3 holds 17 amino acids from the cysteine to the phenylalanine. Of all the DNA, just the CDR3 is kept, 51 bases in frame from base 1. Looking up the germline V gene yields CDR1 SGHTA and CDR2 FQGTGA. Trimming accounts for 4 bases at V and 0 bases at J, while the number of junction bases matched to no gene is 4. Notes on this clonotype: Its binding antigen is unknown. No base quality values were provided; no much bigger clone lies one nucleotide off.

Library method: RT-PCR. Sequencing instrument: NextSeq 550. TCRdb reanalyzed the raw reads on its own, using fastp at Q25 for trimming and MiXCR for clone calling, and kept in-frame beta chains. Here each entry gathers all rows of one CDR3 protein and keeps the most common genes and DNA. The sample profile shows about a million distinct CDR3 sequences; 18% of them were found once. Roughly 6% of the sample is in the top ten clones. The sample taken for sequencing was blood, either unsorted or a sorted T cell fraction (not recorded which). The chain links TRBV7-3 with TRBJ2-2; 11 central bases correspond to TRBD2. The clonotype comes from a human donor who was either an allogeneic HSCT recipient or a stem cell or donor lymphocyte infusion donor (not recorded which). It is not recorded whose cells these are; they may come from a transplant donor. The CDR3 protein: CASSSRLAGPNTGELFF. The nucleotide sequence reads as follows: TGTGCCAGCAGCTCCCGACTAGCGGGGCCGAACACCGGGGAGCTGTTTTTT.